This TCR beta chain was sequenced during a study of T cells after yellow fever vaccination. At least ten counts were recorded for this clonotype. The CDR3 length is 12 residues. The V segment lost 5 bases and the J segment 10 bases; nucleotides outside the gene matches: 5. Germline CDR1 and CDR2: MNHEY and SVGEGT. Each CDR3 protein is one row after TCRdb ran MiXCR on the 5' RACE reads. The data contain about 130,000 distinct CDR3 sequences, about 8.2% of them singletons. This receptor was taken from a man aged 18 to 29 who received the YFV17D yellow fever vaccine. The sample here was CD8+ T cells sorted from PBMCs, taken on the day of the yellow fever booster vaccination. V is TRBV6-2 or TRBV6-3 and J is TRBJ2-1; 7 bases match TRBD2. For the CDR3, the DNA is TGTGCCAGCAGTATTACGGGGGGAGAGCAGTTCTTC. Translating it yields CASSITGGEQFF.